This T cell receptor (beta chain) was retrieved from a study of response to subunit inactivated influenza vaccine. Study conclusions and caveats: With each seasonal influenza vaccination, the authors suggested, few new T cells are recruited.

There are many counts of this clonotype. Its specificity is unknown. A single record per CDR3 protein comes from TCRdb applying MiXCR to the RT-PCR reads. The profile shows about 700,000 distinct CDR3 sequences, around 13% of them singletons. V shed 6 bases, J shed 4 bases, and the junction held 5 bases outside the gene matches. This CDR3 region has 14 residues. This sample comprised PBMCs from blood, obtained approximately 15 days before vaccination. This receptor was obtained from a man aged 50-60 years who received an inactivated influenza vaccine. The rearrangement joins TRBV12-3 or TRBV12-4 to TRBJ2-2; 7 bases are shared with TRBD2. The CDR3 DNA reads as TGTGCCAGCAGGCCGGGGGGTTCCACCGGGGAGCTGTTTTTT. As protein: CASRPGGSTGELFF.